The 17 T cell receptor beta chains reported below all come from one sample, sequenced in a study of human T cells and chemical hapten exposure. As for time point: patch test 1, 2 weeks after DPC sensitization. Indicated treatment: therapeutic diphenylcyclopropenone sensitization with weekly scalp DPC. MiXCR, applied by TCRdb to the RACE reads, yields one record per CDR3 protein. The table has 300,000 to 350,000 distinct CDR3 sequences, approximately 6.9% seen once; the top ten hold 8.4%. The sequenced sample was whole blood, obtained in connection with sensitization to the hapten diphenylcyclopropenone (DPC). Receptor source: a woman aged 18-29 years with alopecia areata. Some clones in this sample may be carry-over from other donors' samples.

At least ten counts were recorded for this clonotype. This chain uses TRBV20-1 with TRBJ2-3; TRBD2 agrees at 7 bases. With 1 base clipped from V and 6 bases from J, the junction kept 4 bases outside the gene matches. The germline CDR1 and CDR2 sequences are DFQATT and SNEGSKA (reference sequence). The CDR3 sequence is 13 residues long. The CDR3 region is CSARGLAVDTQYF. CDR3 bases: TGCAGTGCTAGAGGCCTAGCGGTTGATACGCAGTATTTT.

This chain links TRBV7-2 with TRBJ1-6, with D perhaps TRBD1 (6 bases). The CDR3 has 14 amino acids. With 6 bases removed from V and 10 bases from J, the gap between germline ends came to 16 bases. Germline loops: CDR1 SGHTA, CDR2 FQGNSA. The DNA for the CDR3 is TGTGCCAGCAGTTTCCGGGCTGGGGGCTCACCCCTCCACTTT. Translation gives CASSFRAGGSPLHF.

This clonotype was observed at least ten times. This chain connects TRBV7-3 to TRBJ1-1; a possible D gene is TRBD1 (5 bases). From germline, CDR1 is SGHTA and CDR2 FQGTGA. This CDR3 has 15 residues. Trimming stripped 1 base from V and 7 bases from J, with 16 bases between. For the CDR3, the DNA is TGTGCCAGCAGCTTAAGCGGGTCAGGGAAGAATGAAGCTTTCTTT. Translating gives CASSLSGSGKNEAFF.

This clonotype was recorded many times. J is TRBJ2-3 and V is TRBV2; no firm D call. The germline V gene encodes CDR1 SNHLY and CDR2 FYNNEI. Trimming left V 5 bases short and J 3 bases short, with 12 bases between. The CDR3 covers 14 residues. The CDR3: CASSWTVVTDTQYF. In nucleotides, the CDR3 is TGTGCCAGCAGTTGGACGGTAGTAACAGATACGCAGTATTTT.

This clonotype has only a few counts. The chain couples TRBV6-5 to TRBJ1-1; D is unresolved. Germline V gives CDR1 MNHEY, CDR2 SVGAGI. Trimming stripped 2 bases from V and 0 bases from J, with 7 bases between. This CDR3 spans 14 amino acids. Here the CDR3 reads CASSYSLLNTEAFF. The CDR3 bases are TGTGCCAGCAGTTACAGCCTCCTGAACACTGAAGCTTTCTTT.

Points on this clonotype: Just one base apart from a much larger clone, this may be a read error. DNA for the CDR3: TGTACCAGCAGCGTATGGACAGGGTCTTACAATGAGCAGTTCTTC. This gives the protein CTSSVWTGSYNEQFF. The V and J genes are TRBV7-3 and TRBJ2-1; 8 bases align to TRBD1. In germline, CDR1 is SGHTA, CDR2 FQGTGA. This CDR3 is built from 15 residues.

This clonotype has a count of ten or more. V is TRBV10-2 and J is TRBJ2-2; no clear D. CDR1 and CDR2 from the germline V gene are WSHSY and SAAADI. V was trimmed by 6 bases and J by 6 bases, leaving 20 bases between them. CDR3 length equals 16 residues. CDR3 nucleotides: TGCGCCAGCAGAGGCTCGAGACTGGCGGACCCCGGGGAGCTGTTTTTT. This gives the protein CASRGSRLADPGELFF.

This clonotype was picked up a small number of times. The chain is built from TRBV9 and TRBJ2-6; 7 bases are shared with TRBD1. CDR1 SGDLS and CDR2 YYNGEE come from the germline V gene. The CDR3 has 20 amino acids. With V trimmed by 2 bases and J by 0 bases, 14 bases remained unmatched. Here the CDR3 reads CASSVSPRQGLSSGANVLTF. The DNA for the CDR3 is TGTGCCAGCAGCGTTTCACCTAGACAGGGTCTGAGCTCTGGGGCCAACGTCCTGACTTTC.

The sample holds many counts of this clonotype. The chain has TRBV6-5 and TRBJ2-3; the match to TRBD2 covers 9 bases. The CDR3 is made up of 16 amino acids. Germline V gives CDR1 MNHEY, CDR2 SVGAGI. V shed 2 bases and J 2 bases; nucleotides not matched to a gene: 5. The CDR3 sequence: CASSYAGGGDTDTQYF. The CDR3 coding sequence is TGTGCCAGCAGTTACGCTGGCGGGGGGGACACAGATACGCAGTATTTT.

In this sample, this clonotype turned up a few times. As DNA, the CDR3 is TGTGCCACCAGCAAGGGACAGGGGCCCAATCAGCCCCAGCATTTT. This sequence encodes CATSKGQGPNQPQHF. The chain is built from TRBV15 and TRBJ1-5, with TRBD1 matching 10 bases. V shed 4 bases and J 3 bases; nucleotides not matched to a gene: 3. There are 15 residues in the CDR3. Germline V lookup: CDR1 LNHNV, CDR2 YYDKDF (reference sequence). Complete variable domain (other parts from reference TRBV15 and TRBJ1-5): DAMVIQNPRYQVTQFGKPVTLSCSQTLNHNVMYWYQQKSSQAPKLLFHYYDKDFNNEADTPDNFQSRRPNTSFCFLDIRSPGLGDTAMYLCATSKGQGPNQPQHFGDGTRLSIL.

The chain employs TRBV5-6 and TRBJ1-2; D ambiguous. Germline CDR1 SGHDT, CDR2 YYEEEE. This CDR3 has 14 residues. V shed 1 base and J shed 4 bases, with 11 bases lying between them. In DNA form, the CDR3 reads TGTGCCAGCAGCTTGTATGACACCCCCTATGGCTACACCTTC. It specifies CASSLYDTPYGYTF.

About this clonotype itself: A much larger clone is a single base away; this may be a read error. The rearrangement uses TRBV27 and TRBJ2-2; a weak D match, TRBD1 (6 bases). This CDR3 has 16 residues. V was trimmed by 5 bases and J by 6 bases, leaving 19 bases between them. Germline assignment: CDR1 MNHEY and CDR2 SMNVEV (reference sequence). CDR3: CASSPRTEGGPGELFF. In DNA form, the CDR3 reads TGTGCCAGCAGTCCGAGGACAGAGGGCGGCCCCGGGGAGCTGTTTTTT.

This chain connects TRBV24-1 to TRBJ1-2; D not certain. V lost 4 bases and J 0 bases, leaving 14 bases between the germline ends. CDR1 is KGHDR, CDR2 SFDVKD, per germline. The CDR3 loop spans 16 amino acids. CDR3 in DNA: TGTGCCACCAGTGACCCATTCGAAGGGTCTAACTATGGCTACACCTTC. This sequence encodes CATSDPFEGSNYGYTF.

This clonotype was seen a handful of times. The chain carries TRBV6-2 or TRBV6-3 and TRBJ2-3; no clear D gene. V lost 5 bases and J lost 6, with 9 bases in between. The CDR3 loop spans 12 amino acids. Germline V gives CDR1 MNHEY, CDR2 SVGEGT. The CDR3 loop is CASSNNRDTQYF. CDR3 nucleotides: TGTGCCAGCAGTAACAACCGGGATACGCAGTATTTT.

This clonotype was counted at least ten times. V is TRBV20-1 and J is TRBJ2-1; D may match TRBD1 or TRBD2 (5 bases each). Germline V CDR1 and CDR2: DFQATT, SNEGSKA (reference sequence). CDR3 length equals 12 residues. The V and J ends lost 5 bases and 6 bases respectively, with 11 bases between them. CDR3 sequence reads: CSASGTTNEQFF. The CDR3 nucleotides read TGCAGTGCTTCCGGGACCACCAATGAGCAGTTCTTC.

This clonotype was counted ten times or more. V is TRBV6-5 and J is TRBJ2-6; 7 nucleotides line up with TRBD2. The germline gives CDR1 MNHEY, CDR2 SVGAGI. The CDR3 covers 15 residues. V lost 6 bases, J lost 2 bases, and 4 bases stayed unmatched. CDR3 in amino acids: CASSRGGAGANVLTF. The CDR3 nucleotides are TGTGCCAGCAGCCGCGGGGGTGCTGGGGCCAACGTCCTGACTTTC.

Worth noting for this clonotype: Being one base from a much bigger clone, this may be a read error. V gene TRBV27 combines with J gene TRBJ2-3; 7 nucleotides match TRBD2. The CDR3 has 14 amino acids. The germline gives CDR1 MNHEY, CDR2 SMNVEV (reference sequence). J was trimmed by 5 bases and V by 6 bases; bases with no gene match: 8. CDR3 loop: CASSRLATRDTQYF. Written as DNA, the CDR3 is TGTGCCAGCAGCCGACTAGCTACGAGAGATACGCAGTATTTT.